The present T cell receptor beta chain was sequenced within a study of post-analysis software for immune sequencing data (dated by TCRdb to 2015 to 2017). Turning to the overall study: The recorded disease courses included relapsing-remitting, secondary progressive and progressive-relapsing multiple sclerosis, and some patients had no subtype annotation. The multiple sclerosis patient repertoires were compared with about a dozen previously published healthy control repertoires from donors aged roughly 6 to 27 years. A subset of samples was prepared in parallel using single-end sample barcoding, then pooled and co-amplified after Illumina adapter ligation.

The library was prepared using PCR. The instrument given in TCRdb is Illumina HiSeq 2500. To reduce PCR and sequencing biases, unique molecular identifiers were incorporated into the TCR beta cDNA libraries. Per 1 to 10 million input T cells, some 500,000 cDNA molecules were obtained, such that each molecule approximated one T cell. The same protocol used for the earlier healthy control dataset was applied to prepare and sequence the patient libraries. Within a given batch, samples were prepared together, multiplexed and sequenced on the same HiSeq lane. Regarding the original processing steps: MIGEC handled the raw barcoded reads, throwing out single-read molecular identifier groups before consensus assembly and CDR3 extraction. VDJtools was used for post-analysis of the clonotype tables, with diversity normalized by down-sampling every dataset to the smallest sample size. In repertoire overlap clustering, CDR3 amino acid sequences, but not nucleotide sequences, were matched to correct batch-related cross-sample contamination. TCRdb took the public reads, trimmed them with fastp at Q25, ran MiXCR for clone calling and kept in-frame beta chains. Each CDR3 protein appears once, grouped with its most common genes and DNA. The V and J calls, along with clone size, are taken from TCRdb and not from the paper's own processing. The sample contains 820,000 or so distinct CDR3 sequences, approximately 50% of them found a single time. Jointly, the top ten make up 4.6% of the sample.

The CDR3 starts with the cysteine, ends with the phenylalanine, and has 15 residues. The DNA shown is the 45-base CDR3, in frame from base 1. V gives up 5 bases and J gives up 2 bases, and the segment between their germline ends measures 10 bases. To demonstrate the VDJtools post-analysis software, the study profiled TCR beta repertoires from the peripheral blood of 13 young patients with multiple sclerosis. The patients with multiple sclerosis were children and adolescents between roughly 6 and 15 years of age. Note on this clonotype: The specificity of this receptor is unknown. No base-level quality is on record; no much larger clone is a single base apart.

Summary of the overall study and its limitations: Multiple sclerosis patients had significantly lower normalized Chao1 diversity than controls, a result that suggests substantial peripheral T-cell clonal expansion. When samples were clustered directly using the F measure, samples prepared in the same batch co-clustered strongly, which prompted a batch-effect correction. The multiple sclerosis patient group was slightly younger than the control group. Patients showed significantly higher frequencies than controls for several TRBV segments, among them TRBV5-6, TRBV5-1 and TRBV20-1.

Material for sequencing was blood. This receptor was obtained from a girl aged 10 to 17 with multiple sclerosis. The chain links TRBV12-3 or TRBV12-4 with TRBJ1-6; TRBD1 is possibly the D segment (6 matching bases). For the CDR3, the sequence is CASSPGVAYNSPLHF. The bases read TGTGCCAGCAGTCCAGGGGTGGCCTATAATTCACCCCTCCACTTT.